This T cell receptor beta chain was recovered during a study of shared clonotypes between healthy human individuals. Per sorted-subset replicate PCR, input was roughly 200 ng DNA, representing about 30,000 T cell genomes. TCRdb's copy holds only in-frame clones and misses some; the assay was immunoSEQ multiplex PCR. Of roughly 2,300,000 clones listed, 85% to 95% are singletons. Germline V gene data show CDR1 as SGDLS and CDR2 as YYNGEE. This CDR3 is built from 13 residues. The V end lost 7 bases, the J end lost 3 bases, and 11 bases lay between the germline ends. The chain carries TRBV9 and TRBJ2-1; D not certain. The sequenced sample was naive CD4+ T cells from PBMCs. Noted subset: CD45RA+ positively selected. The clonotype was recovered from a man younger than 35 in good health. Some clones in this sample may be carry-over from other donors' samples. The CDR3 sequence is CASSTRIYNEQFF. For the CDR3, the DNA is TGTGCCAGCTCCACCCGAATCTACAATGAGCAGTTCTTC.